A selection of T cell receptor beta chains follows, all from one sample in a study of blood T cell repertoires in COVID-19. This table comes from immunoSEQ multiplex PCR, and its TCRdb copy is limited to in-frame clones, with some not included. The table includes under 300,000 clones, 70% to 90% detected once. Source material: PBMCs or T cells enriched from blood (not recorded which). Source of these receptors: a woman between 45 and 65 years old who had recovered from COVID-19. Both conserved end residues are part of each CDR3. D genes are given only for firm matches. Clone size is not always given. Where it is, it says once, few, many or a class for expanded clones.

J	size	V	D	DNA	CDR3
TRBJ1-2	NA	TRBV7-9	NA	TGTGCCAGCAGCTTAGCAGGGGTTGACTATGGCTACACCTTC	CASSLAGVDYGYTF
TRBJ2-3	NA	TRBV28	NA	TGTGCCAGCAGTTTAGGGAGGGAGGGACACAGCACAGATACGCAGTATTTT	CASSLGREGHSTDTQYF
TRBJ1-5	NA	TRBV6-6	NA	TGTGCCAGCAGTTACACTATGTATAGCAATCAGCCCCAGCATTTT	CASSYTMYSNQPQHF
TRBJ1-1	NA	TRBV9	NA	TGTGCCAGCAGCGAGGACATAATGCCTACTGAAGCTTTCTTT	CASSEDIMPTEAFF
TRBJ2-1	NA	TRBV12-5	NA	TGTGCTAGTGGTTTGGGGACTCCTCCCCGAACCGAGCAGTTCTTC	CASGLGTPPRTEQFF
TRBJ2-3	NA	TRBV11-3	NA	TGTGCCAGCAGCTTAGTTCGGCAGGGGGGCGCAGATACGCAGTATTTT	CASSLVRQGGADTQYF
TRBJ1-5	NA	TRBV24-1	NA	TGTGCCACCAGTGAGGGGGGGACCAATCAGCCCCAGCATTTT	CATSEGGTNQPQHF
TRBJ1-2	NA	TRBV28	TRBD1	TGTGCCAGCAGTTTTTCTCGGGGTGGACAGGGAGGCGTTGGCTACACCTTC	CASSFSRGGQGGVGYTF
TRBJ2-7	NA	TRBV6-1	NA	TGTGCCAGCAGTGAAGGTACCCTGAGGGCGACCTCCTACGAGCAGTACTTC	CASSEGTLRATSYEQYF
TRBJ1-2	NA	TRBV27	NA	TGTGCCAGCAGTACGGTGGGGCAAGCTAACTATGGCTACACCTTC	CASSTVGQANYGYTF
TRBJ2-2	many	TRBV6-1	TRBD2	TGTGCCAGCAGTGATGAAGCGGGAGGGCCCGGGGAGCTGTTTTTT	CASSDEAGGPGELFF
TRBJ1-4	NA	TRBV4-1	NA	TGCGCCAGCAGACTCAGGGATTTCGCCACTAATGAAAAACTGTTTTTT	CASRLRDFATNEKLFF
TRBJ1-6	NA	TRBV27	NA	TGTGCCAGCAGTTTACGGGCGGGTCATAATTCACCCCTCCACTTT	CASSLRAGHNSPLHF
TRBJ2-5	NA	TRBV7-2	TRBD2	TGTGCCAGCGCACCGGGGGGACTAGCGGGAGGTGAGACCCAGTACTTC	CASAPGGLAGGETQYF
TRBJ2-2	NA	TRBV7-2	NA	TGTGCCAGCAGCTTCAGGGGTTCGGACACCGGGGAGCTGTTTTTT	CASSFRGSDTGELFF
TRBJ1-3	NA	TRBV18	NA	TGTGCCAGCTCACCAAGCTGGGGGCCTGGAAACACCATATATTTT	CASSPSWGPGNTIYF
TRBJ2-7	NA	TRBV18	NA	TGTGCCAGCTCATCGTCCGGGACACTCGCCTACGAGCAGTACTTC	CASSSSGTLAYEQYF